This T cell receptor beta chain appears in the sequencing data of a study of vaccination and CD4 T cells after COVID-19. Trimming at V came to 4 bases and at J to 1 base, leaving 5 bases not matched to a gene. Germline lookup yields CDR1 SGHNT and CDR2 YENEEA. This CDR3 is built from 16 residues. Documented treatment: approximately 10-day PBMC culture with coronavirus spike peptide pools or control peptides (ViraFEST assay). Cultured CD4+ T cell DNA was sequenced using the Oncomine TCR Beta short-read assay. TCRdb reanalysed the PCR reads using MiXCR and keeps one entry per CDR3 protein. The sample lists around 19,000 distinct CDR3 sequences; about 56% were seen once. This clonotype has a single count. Its antigen remains unidentified.

This clonotype originated in a human donor who had recovered from COVID-19. What was sequenced was CD4+ T cells from blood, cultured in vitro. The rearrangement uses TRBV11-3 and TRBJ2-3; 10 nucleotides match TRBD2. The CDR3 region is CASSYLGLAGTDTQYF. The CDR3 coding sequence is TGTGCCAGCAGCTACCTTGGACTAGCGGGCACAGATACGCAGTATTTT. Supplemented by reference TRBV11-3 and TRBJ2-3, the full variable domain reads EAGVVQSPRYKIIEKKQPVAFWCNPISGHNTLYWYLQNLGQGPELLIRYENEEAVDDSQLPKDRFSAERLKGVDSTLKIQPAELGDSAVYLCASSYLGLAGTDTQYFGPGTRLTVL.